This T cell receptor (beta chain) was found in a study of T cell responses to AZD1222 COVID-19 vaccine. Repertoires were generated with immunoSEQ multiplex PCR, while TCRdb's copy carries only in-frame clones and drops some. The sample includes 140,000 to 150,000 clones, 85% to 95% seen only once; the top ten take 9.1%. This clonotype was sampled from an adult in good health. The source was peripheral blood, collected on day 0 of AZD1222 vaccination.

This chain's CDR3 is CASTTKFLYSSDPHTDTQYF. The CDR3 DNA reads as TGTGCCAGCACCACAAAGTTTCTTTATTCTAGCGACCCCCACACAGATACGCAGTATTTT. The rearrangement uses TRBV13 and TRBJ2-3; possibly TRBD2 for D (6 bases). Deletions cut 7 bases from V and 2 bases from J, with 31 bases between. CDR1 PRHDT and CDR2 FYEKMQ come from the germline V gene (reference sequence). CDR3 length equals 20 residues.